The 7 T cell receptor beta chains below were found in one sample sequenced in a study of T cell responses to AZD1222 COVID-19 vaccine. Libraries were prepared by immunoSEQ multiplex PCR; TCRdb keeps only in-frame clonotypes and omits some of them. This sample has 100,000 or so clones, with around 89% found just once. Here the sequenced sample was peripheral blood, taken on day 0 of AZD1222 vaccination. Source of these receptors: an adult in good health.

The V gene is TRBV9, the J gene TRBJ2-7; no clear D gene. V lost 2 bases to trimming and J lost 1 base, with 7 bases between them. Germline CDR1 is SGDLS and CDR2 is YYNGEE. CDR3 length: 13 residues. In nucleotides, the CDR3 is TGTGCCAGCAGCGTTGCAGATTCCTACGAGCAGTACTTC. This encodes CASSVADSYEQYF.

The CDR3 DNA follows: TGCGCCAGCCGGGACAGCAGGAACACTGAAGCTTTCTTT. This sequence encodes CASRDSRNTEAFF. The chain joins TRBV5-1 to TRBJ1-1; 7 bases fit TRBD1. The length of the CDR3 is 13 residues. The junction had 4 bases not matched to a gene; V was cut back by 7 bases and J by 1 base. Germline loops: CDR1 SGHRS, CDR2 YFSETQ.

The chain recombines TRBV5-4 with TRBJ2-3; 11 nucleotides align to TRBD2. Germline CDR1 reads SGHNT; CDR2 reads YYREEE (reference sequence). CDR3 length: 15 residues. The trim removed 4 bases at V and 1 base at J, leaving 2 bases unmatched. In DNA form, the CDR3 reads TGTGCCAGCAGCGCACTAGCGGGGGGCACAGATACGCAGTATTTT. Amino acid sequence: CASSALAGGTDTQYF.

V and J are TRBV6-5 and TRBJ2-7, with TRBD1 matching over 7 bases. The V gene's germline CDR1 is MNHEY and CDR2 SVGAGI. V was pared by 8 bases and J by 1 base, with 5 bases of the junction left unmatched. The CDR3 extends over 13 amino acids. CDR3: CASHGTDSYEQYF. The CDR3 DNA follows: TGTGCCAGCCACGGGACAGATTCCTACGAGCAGTACTTC.

The chain carries TRBV12-5 and TRBJ2-1, with TRBD2 as a possible D gene (7 bases). This CDR3 comprises 16 residues. V was cut by 0 bases and J by 9 bases, with 18 bases left in between. Germline CDR1 and CDR2: LGHNT and FRNRAP. The CDR3 coding sequence is TGTGCTAGTGGTTTGGTGACGGGGGGCCCAACCAGTGAGCAGTTCTTC. Its protein product is CASGLVTGGPTSEQFF. Based on the CDR3 plus reference TRBV12-5 and TRBJ2-1, the full variable domain is DARVTQTPRHKVTEMGQEVTMRCQPILGHNTVFWYRQTMMQGLELLAYFRNRAPLDDSGMPKDRFSAEMPDATLATLKIQPSEPRDSAVYFCASGLVTGGPTSEQFFGPGTRLTVL.

V is TRBV27 and J is TRBJ2-7; D might be TRBD2 (6 bases). V lost 4 bases and J lost 3, with 16 bases in between. Germline CDR1 is MNHEY and CDR2 is SMNVEV (reference sequence). CDR3 length: 15 residues. For the CDR3, the DNA is TGTGCCAGCAGTTCTCCTAGCGAGGGGCTCTACGAGCAGTACTTC. Amino acid sequence: CASSSPSEGLYEQYF.

The rearrangement uses TRBV18 and TRBJ2-2, with 8 bases fitting TRBD2. The V gene end was trimmed by 3 bases and the J gene end by 1 base; junction bases not matched to a gene: 4. CDR3 size: 16 residues. Germline V gene lookup returns CDR1 KGHSH and CDR2 LQKENI. The CDR3 bases are TGTGCCAGCTCACCCTTTGCGGGAGGGAACACCGGGGAGCTGTTTTTT. Translating gives CASSPFAGGNTGELFF.